The following is a T cell receptor beta chain sequence with its context. The data derive from a study of blood T cell repertoires in COVID-19. On the study more broadly: COVID-19 samples from acute and convalescent phases originated in the United States, Italy and Spain. PBMCs, B-cell-depleted T cells, or T cells provided the cDNA or gDNA that made up the material.

Trimming shortened V by 0 bases and J by 3 bases, and 10 bases separated the two germline ends. Germline V gives CDR1 SGHRS, CDR2 YFSETQ. The CDR3 length is 14 residues. In the source study's methods: Amplified reference gene primers provided the basis for estimating nucleated cell counts. TCRdb keeps only in-frame clones here, not all; method: immunoSEQ multiplex PCR. D and trimming come from the DNA, and the V and J calls and clone size come from that table. The data hold about 260,000 clones, with approximately 90% observed a single time. Sequenced material: peripheral blood. This chain connects TRBV5-1 to TRBJ2-7, with a weak D call TRBD1 (6 bases). This TCR was sampled from a man younger than 35 with active or convalescent COVID-19. CDR3 region: CASSLASGDYEQYF. The CDR3 DNA reads as TGCGCCAGCAGCTTGGCTTCAGGGGACTACGAGCAGTACTTC.